These 21 T cell receptor beta chains were sequenced from one sample in a study of T-cell memory formation after mild COVID-19. TCRdb itself ran the 5' RACE reads through MiXCR, one entry per CDR3 protein. The table lists about 240,000 distinct CDR3 sequences, roughly 10% of them singletons. Sequenced: PBMCs or a T cell subset sorted from them (not recorded which). The receptors here all came from a man between 18 and 29 years old who had mild COVID-19 (a few samples of this study predate the infection). Cell type and time point are not known.

The V and J genes are TRBV7-6 and TRBJ2-6; TRBD1 matches 8 bases. Germline loops: CDR1 SGHVS, CDR2 FNYEAQ. V lost 2 bases, J lost 0 bases, and 12 bases stayed unmatched. The CDR3 loop spans 20 amino acids. The CDR3 reads CASSLISWTGYLSGANVLTF. The CDR3 region has the DNA TGTGCCAGCAGCTTAATTTCCTGGACAGGGTACCTCTCTGGGGCCAACGTCCTGACTTTC. Based on the CDR3 plus reference TRBV7-6 and TRBJ2-6, the full variable domain is GAGVSQSPRYKVTKRGQDVALRCDPISGHVSLYWYRQALGQGPEFLTYFNYEAQQDKSGLPNDRFSAERPEGSISTLTIQRTEQRDSAMYRCASSLISWTGYLSGANVLTFGAGSRLTVL.

The chain links TRBV7-6 to TRBJ2-3; D uncertain. Germline CDR1 and CDR2: SGHVS and FNYEAQ. The CDR3 has 14 residues. The V and J ends lost 7 bases and 4 bases respectively, with 15 bases between them. Here the CDR3 reads CASMSYQKADTQYF. The CDR3 bases are TGTGCCAGCATGTCTTACCAGAAAGCAGATACGCAGTATTTT.

Many counts were recorded for this clonotype. The rearrangement joins TRBV12-3 or TRBV12-4 to TRBJ1-5, with 8 bases identical to TRBD1. This CDR3 contains 14 residues. The V and J ends lost 4 bases and 5 bases, in that order; junction bases with no gene match: 4. The CDR3 sequence: CASSSQQGDQPQHF. The CDR3 nucleotides are TGTGCCAGCAGTTCACAACAGGGGGATCAGCCCCAGCATTTT.

This clonotype came up a few times. V usage is TRBV10-3 and J usage is TRBJ1-2; D gene ambiguous. The V and J ends lost 1 base and 6 bases respectively, with 9 bases between them. The CDR3 runs to 13 residues. Germline V gene sequence: CDR1 ENHRY, CDR2 SYGVKD. The CDR3 sequence: CAISEFPGDGYTF. The CDR3 nucleotides are TGTGCCATCAGTGAGTTCCCGGGCGATGGCTACACCTTC.

Only a few counts were recorded for this clonotype. This rearrangement joins TRBV27 to TRBJ2-7, with D possibly matching TRBD2 (6 bases). The ends were cut back, 1 base at V and 2 bases at J, with 12 bases in the middle. Germline CDR1 MNHEY, CDR2 SMNVEV (reference sequence). The CDR3 has 15 residues. The CDR3 nucleotides read TGTGCCAGCAGTTTATACGGACTATCAGCCTACGAGCAGTACTTC. This codes for CASSLYGLSAYEQYF.

The V call is TRBV7-9, the J call TRBJ2-3; 7 nucleotides line up with TRBD1. CDR3 size: 17 residues. Germline V gene sequence: CDR1 SEHNR, CDR2 FQNEAQ (reference sequence). Trimming cost V 0 bases and J 5 bases; bases outside gene matches: 11. The CDR3 is CASSLASRGRLRDTQYF. DNA for the CDR3: TGTGCCAGCAGCTTAGCTTCAAGGGGGCGCTTGCGAGATACGCAGTATTTT. Based on the CDR3 plus reference TRBV7-9 and TRBJ2-3, the full variable domain is DTGVSQNPRHKITKRGQNVTFRCDPISEHNRLYWYRQTLGQGPEFLTYFQNEAQLEKSRLLSDRFSAERPKGSFSTLEIQRTEQGDSAMYLCASSLASRGRLRDTQYFGPGTRLTVL.

V usage is TRBV5-1 and J usage is TRBJ1-1; no definite D call. V was shortened by 1 base and J by 0 bases, with 10 bases between the two germline ends. The CDR3 length is 15 residues. The germline V gene has CDR1 SGHRS and CDR2 YFSETQ. DNA of the CDR3: TGCGCCAGCAGCTTGATTCCAGGTATGAACACTGAAGCTTTCTTT. As protein: CASSLIPGMNTEAFF.

The chain joins TRBV12-3 or TRBV12-4 to TRBJ2-1; 10 nucleotides match TRBD2. V gave up 5 bases and J gave up 4 bases; unmatched junction bases: 5. The CDR3 consists of 15 residues. The CDR3 protein is CASSGASGGYNEQFF. The CDR3 region has the DNA TGTGCCAGCAGTGGCGCTAGCGGGGGATACAATGAGCAGTTCTTC.

The sample holds a few counts of this clonotype. The chain combines TRBV12-3 or TRBV12-4 with TRBJ1-5, with no clear D. V was shortened by 7 bases and J by 2 bases, with 18 bases between the two germline ends. The CDR3 is 16 amino acids. Here the CDR3 DNA reads TGTGCCAGCACTCCCTACGGGGTTGGTCGCAATCAGCCCCAGCATTTT. Residues: CASTPYGVGRNQPQHF.

The chain joins TRBV9 to TRBJ2-5, with 12 bases fitting TRBD2. From germline, CDR1 is SGDLS and CDR2 YYNGEE. With V trimmed by 0 bases and J by 5 bases, 8 bases remained unmatched. CDR3 length: 17 amino acids. The CDR3 loop is CASSVGLAGDKVETQYF. CDR3 nucleotide sequence: TGTGCCAGCAGCGTAGGACTAGCGGGGGACAAAGTGGAGACCCAGTACTTC.

The J gene is TRBJ2-3, the V gene TRBV29-1; no firm D call. V was shortened by 8 bases and J by 2 bases, with 23 bases between the two germline ends. The germline V gene has CDR1 SQVTM and CDR2 ANQGSEA. This CDR3 contains 16 residues. This CDR3 is CSSQVRDGEATDTQYF. The CDR3 nucleotides are TGCAGCTCTCAGGTTCGTGACGGAGAAGCCACAGATACGCAGTATTTT.

This rearrangement joins TRBV7-9 to TRBJ2-3; D is unresolved. The CDR3 covers 12 residues. Deletions cut 1 base from V and 13 bases from J, with 12 bases between. CDR1 and CDR2 (germline): SEHNR, FQNEAQ (reference sequence). The CDR3 here is CASSLDWRLKYF. CDR3 bases: TGTGCCAGCAGCTTAGATTGGCGCCTGAAGTATTTT.

The rearrangement joins TRBV19 to TRBJ1-1, with TRBD1 identical over 9 bases. Per the germline V gene, CDR1 is LNHDA and CDR2 is SQIVND (reference sequence). The CDR3 covers 15 residues. The V segment lost 3 bases and the J segment 2 bases; nucleotides outside the gene matches: 4. CDR3 in DNA: TGTGCCAGTAGTATCGGGACAGGGTTTAACACTGAAGCTTTCTTT. Protein sequence: CASSIGTGFNTEAFF.

CDR3 bases: TGTGCCAGCAGTGTTTGGAGGCGGGGGCACCCCAATGAGCAGTTCTTC. Amino acid sequence: CASSVWRRGHPNEQFF. The chain uses TRBV12-3 or TRBV12-4 and TRBJ2-1, with D possibly matching TRBD2 (7 bases). This CDR3 has 16 amino acids. With 5 bases removed from V and 6 bases from J, the gap between germline ends came to 20 bases.

The V call is TRBV18, the J call TRBJ1-5; TRBD1 agrees at 7 bases. CDR3 length: 16 amino acids. Germline lookup yields CDR1 KGHSH and CDR2 LQKENI. V gave up 0 bases and J gave up 5 bases; unmatched junction bases: 7. For the CDR3, the DNA is TGTGCCAGCTCACCACCCGGTGGACAGGCGGATCAGCCCCAGCATTTT. Protein product: CASSPPGGQADQPQHF.

The table lists this clonotype with a few counts. J is TRBJ2-3 and V is TRBV27, with D possibly called TRBD1 or TRBD2 (7 bases each). Per the germline V gene, CDR1 is MNHEY and CDR2 is SMNVEV (reference sequence). The CDR3 sequence is 14 residues long. V was pared by 8 bases and J by 4 bases, with 16 bases between. The CDR3: CASGQGGFPDTQYF. CDR3 bases: TGTGCCAGCGGGCAGGGGGGGTTTCCAGATACGCAGTATTTT.

This clonotype was seen repeatedly, ten times or more. The rearrangement joins TRBV7-9 to TRBJ1-2, with 7 bases aligning to TRBD1. The J segment lost 6 bases and the V segment lost 0 bases, leaving 7 bases of the junction unmatched. The CDR3 is made up of 15 amino acids. Looked up from germline, CDR1 is SEHNR and CDR2 is FQNEAQ (reference sequence). The CDR3 sequence is CASSLARTGRDGYTF. The CDR3 bases are TGTGCCAGCAGCTTAGCGCGGACAGGCAGAGATGGCTACACCTTC. Full variable domain (remainder filled in from reference TRBV7-9 and TRBJ1-2): DTGVSQNPRHKITKRGQNVTFRCDPISEHNRLYWYRQTLGQGPEFLTYFQNEAQLEKSRLLSDRFSAERPKGSFSTLEIQRTEQGDSAMYLCASSLARTGRDGYTFGSGTRLTVV.

This chain connects TRBV7-9 to TRBJ2-1; 8 nucleotides agree with TRBD2. Germline CDR1 reads SEHNR; CDR2 reads FQNEAQ (reference sequence). V shed 5 bases, J shed 2 bases, and the junction held 8 bases outside the gene matches. The CDR3 has 16 residues. For the CDR3, the DNA is TGTGCCAGCAGCCTCCGGGGGGGGTTCACCTACAATGAGCAGTTCTTC. Protein: CASSLRGGFTYNEQFF.

The V and J genes are TRBV5-1 and TRBJ1-1; TRBD1 matches 8 bases. Trimming at V came to 4 bases and at J to 5 bases, leaving 7 bases not matched to a gene. The CDR3 loop spans 14 amino acids. Germline lookup yields CDR1 SGHRS and CDR2 YFSETQ. As DNA, the CDR3 is TGCGCCAGCAGCGCCCAGGGGGCCCATACTGAAGCTTTCTTT. Protein sequence: CASSAQGAHTEAFF. The complete variable domain, with remaining parts taken from reference TRBV5-1 and TRBJ1-1, reads KAGVTQTPRYLIKTRGQQVTLSCSPISGHRSVSWYQQTPGQGLQFLFEYFSETQRNKGNFPGRFSGRQFSNSRSEMNVSTLELGDSALYLCASSAQGAHTEAFFGQGTRLTVV.

The chain joins TRBV5-6 to TRBJ1-1; D gene ambiguous. The CDR3 is 13 amino acids. The V gene's germline CDR1 is SGHDT and CDR2 YYEEEE. The V end was cut by 1 base, the J end by 8 bases, with 12 bases between. CDR3 bases: TGTGCCAGCAGCTTGCATCGGGCGAGGGAAGCTTTCTTT. Translated, it gives CASSLHRAREAFF.

The chain has TRBV6-6 and TRBJ2-7, with TRBD1 matching 7 bases. Losses at the gene ends were 6 bases for V and 3 bases for J; bases not matched to a gene: 8. Germline lookup yields CDR1 MNHNY and CDR2 SVGAGI (reference sequence). CDR3 length equals 14 residues. This chain's CDR3 is CASRATGQNYEQYF. The CDR3 DNA reads TGTGCCAGCAGGGCAACGGGACAGAACTACGAGCAGTACTTC.